Reported below is one TCR beta chain. The table came from immunoSEQ multiplex PCR; TCRdb's copy has only in-frame clones and leaves some out. Found here are 200,000 to 300,000 clones, around 89% of them singletons; the top ten hold approximately 9%. Germline CDR1 and CDR2: SNHLY and FYNNEI. V was clipped by 7 bases and J by 0 bases, with 24 bases between them. The CDR3 spans 19 residues. Enrollees, about 18 to 100 years old, lived in some 24 US areas. Donors of Cohort 3 who recovered were those that had two negative PCRs, clearance, or symptom resolution. The data are from a study of blood T cell repertoires in COVID-19. As for the study in general: From T cells, B-cell-depleted T cells, or PBMCs came the material, which was cDNA or gDNA.

The sample was PBMCs or T cells enriched from blood (not recorded which). The V call is TRBV2, the J call TRBJ1-4, with no clear D. This TCR was sampled from a man aged 35-49 years who had recovered from COVID-19. CDR3 coding DNA: TGTGCCAGCACCCTCCCACAAAGACAAACCCCTACAACTAATGAAAAACTGTTTTTT. It translates to CASTLPQRQTPTTNEKLFF.